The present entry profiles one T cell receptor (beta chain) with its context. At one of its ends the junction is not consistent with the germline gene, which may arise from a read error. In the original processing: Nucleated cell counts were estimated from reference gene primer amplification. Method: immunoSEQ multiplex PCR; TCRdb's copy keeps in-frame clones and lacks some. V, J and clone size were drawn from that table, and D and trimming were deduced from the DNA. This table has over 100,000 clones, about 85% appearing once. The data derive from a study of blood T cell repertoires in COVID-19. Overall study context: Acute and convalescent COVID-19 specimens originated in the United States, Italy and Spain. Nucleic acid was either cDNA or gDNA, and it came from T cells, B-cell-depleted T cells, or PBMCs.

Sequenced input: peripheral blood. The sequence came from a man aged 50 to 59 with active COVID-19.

In DNA, the CDR3 is TGTGCCAGTAGCATAGGGAAGGCGGGCTCCCGGGCTGAAAAACTGTTTTTT. This sequence encodes CASSIGKAGSRAEKLFF. The chain couples TRBV19 to TRBJ1-4; D remains unclear. Germline V gives CDR1 LNHDA, CDR2 SQIVND (reference sequence). The CDR3 length is 17 residues.